This is a list of T cell receptor beta chains from one sample in a study of early T cells in non-severe SARS-CoV-2 infection. MiXCR, applied by TCRdb to the 5' RACE reads, yields one record per CDR3 protein. The sample lists 85,000 to 120,000 distinct CDR3 sequences; about an eighth were seen once. The sequenced material came from whole blood. The receptors derive from an adult who was a healthcare worker with PCR-confirmed SARS-CoV-2 infection or an uninfected control (not recorded which). The CDR3 runs from the conserved cysteine through the conserved F or W. Fields, in order: CDR3 DNA, CDR3 protein, D gene, V gene, CDR3 length, clone size, J gene. A D gene is named only where the DNA matches it firmly. The size entry is marked missing in some rows and otherwise reads once, few, many or a size class.

cdr3_nt: TGTGCCAGCAGCTCGCTACCGGCGGGAGTTCACAATGAGCAGTTCTTC; cdr3_aa: CASSSLPAGVHNEQFF; d_call: TRBD2; v_call: TRBV7-2; cdr3_length: 16; clone_size: -; j_call: TRBJ2-1
cdr3_nt: TGTGCCAGCAGTTTGTCCGGGACTCTCGGCTATGGCTACACCTTC; cdr3_aa: CASSLSGTLGYGYTF; d_call: -; v_call: TRBV12-3/TRBV12-4; cdr3_length: 15; clone_size: many; j_call: TRBJ1-2
cdr3_nt: TGTGCCAGCAGCTTAGTAGCGGCAGATACGCAGTATTTT; cdr3_aa: CASSLVAADTQYF; d_call: -; v_call: TRBV7-2; cdr3_length: 13; clone_size: -; j_call: TRBJ2-3
cdr3_nt: TGTGCCAGCCGCAAAGGGGCAGGAGGGGGCATCTACGAGCAGTACTTC; cdr3_aa: CASRKGAGGGIYEQYF; d_call: -; v_call: TRBV6-5; cdr3_length: 16; clone_size: -; j_call: TRBJ2-7
cdr3_nt: TGTGCCAGTACTAAGAGCGGACTAGCGGGGGCCAATGAGCAGTTCTTC; cdr3_aa: CASTKSGLAGANEQFF; d_call: TRBD2; v_call: TRBV19; cdr3_length: 16; clone_size: many; j_call: TRBJ2-1
cdr3_nt: TGCAGCGTTACTTCTCCGGACTTTGACATTCAGTACTTC; cdr3_aa: CSVTSPDFDIQYF; d_call: -; v_call: TRBV29-1; cdr3_length: 13; clone_size: few; j_call: TRBJ2-4
cdr3_nt: TGTGCCAGCAGGGGAACCCGGGACATTCTGTTTTTT; cdr3_aa: CASRGTRDILFF; d_call: -; v_call: TRBV28; cdr3_length: 12; clone_size: -; j_call: TRBJ1-4
cdr3_nt: TGTGCCAGCACGTCGGGACAGCACACTGAAGCTTTCTTT; cdr3_aa: CASTSGQHTEAFF; d_call: TRBD1; v_call: TRBV14; cdr3_length: 13; clone_size: few; j_call: TRBJ1-1
cdr3_nt: TGTGCCAGCAGTGGGTCAGGGGGCACTAACTATGGCTACACCTTC; cdr3_aa: CASSGSGGTNYGYTF; d_call: TRBD1; v_call: TRBV2; cdr3_length: 15; clone_size: many; j_call: TRBJ1-2
cdr3_nt: TGTGCCAGCAGCCGTACAGAGAACACTGAAGCTTTCTTT; cdr3_aa: CASSRTENTEAFF; d_call: -; v_call: TRBV11-2; cdr3_length: 13; clone_size: many; j_call: TRBJ1-1
cdr3_nt: TGTGCCAGCAATACCCTAGGGTTAGTACAGTACTTC; cdr3_aa: CASNTLGLVQYF; d_call: -; v_call: TRBV2; cdr3_length: 12; clone_size: few; j_call: TRBJ2-7
cdr3_nt: TGTGCCAGCAGCTTAAATAGCCGTGAGCAGTTCTTC; cdr3_aa: CASSLNSREQFF; d_call: -; v_call: TRBV11-2; cdr3_length: 12; clone_size: -; j_call: TRBJ2-1
cdr3_nt: TGTGCCAGCTCTCCAAGGACAGGGCAAGACACTGAAGCTTTCTTT; cdr3_aa: CASSPRTGQDTEAFF; d_call: TRBD1; v_call: TRBV18; cdr3_length: 15; clone_size: -; j_call: TRBJ1-1
cdr3_nt: TGTGCCAGCAGCCAAGATTACCCACAGTTAAAACTGTTTTTT; cdr3_aa: CASSQDYPQLKLFF; d_call: -; v_call: TRBV4-2; cdr3_length: 14; clone_size: -; j_call: TRBJ1-4
cdr3_nt: TGTGCCAGCAGCCGACTCGGAGGTAGAATGAACACTGAAGCTTTCTTT; cdr3_aa: CASSRLGGRMNTEAFF; d_call: -; v_call: TRBV7-9; cdr3_length: 16; clone_size: few; j_call: TRBJ1-1
cdr3_nt: TGTGCCAGCAGCCCCCCCGGGACAGGGAGTCTCCCCTATGGCTACACCTTC; cdr3_aa: CASSPPGTGSLPYGYTF; d_call: TRBD1; v_call: TRBV7-2; cdr3_length: 17; clone_size: -; j_call: TRBJ1-2
cdr3_nt: TGTGCCAGCAGTCCAGAGAGCGGGAGTTTGACAGATACGCAGTATTTT; cdr3_aa: CASSPESGSLTDTQYF; d_call: TRBD2; v_call: TRBV28; cdr3_length: 16; clone_size: many; j_call: TRBJ2-3
cdr3_nt: TGTGCCAGCAGCTTTACCAGGGCCCACGAGCAGTACTTC; cdr3_aa: CASSFTRAHEQYF; d_call: -; v_call: TRBV7-2; cdr3_length: 13; clone_size: few; j_call: TRBJ2-7
cdr3_nt: TGCGCCAGCAGCGCTAATCCTGGAGCGGGAGGCGCAGATACGCAGTATTTT; cdr3_aa: CASSANPGAGGADTQYF; d_call: TRBD2; v_call: TRBV5-1; cdr3_length: 17; clone_size: many; j_call: TRBJ2-3
cdr3_nt: TGTGCCAGCAGCTCGGCCGGGATTTCCACCGGGGAGCTGTTTTTT; cdr3_aa: CASSSAGISTGELFF; d_call: -; v_call: TRBV7-6; cdr3_length: 15; clone_size: -; j_call: TRBJ2-2
cdr3_nt: TGTGCCAGTAGGCTAGCGGGAGGAGGAGAGACCCAGTACTTC; cdr3_aa: CASRLAGGGETQYF; d_call: TRBD2; v_call: TRBV19; cdr3_length: 14; clone_size: many; j_call: TRBJ2-5
cdr3_nt: TGTGCCAGCAGCCACGACGGGGCCACAGATACGCAGTATTTT; cdr3_aa: CASSHDGATDTQYF; d_call: -; v_call: TRBV4-2; cdr3_length: 14; clone_size: many; j_call: TRBJ2-3
cdr3_nt: TGTGCCAGCAGTCCCAGGACAGCCCAAGAGACCCAGTACTTC; cdr3_aa: CASSPRTAQETQYF; d_call: -; v_call: TRBV27; cdr3_length: 14; clone_size: many; j_call: TRBJ2-5